Listed below are T cell receptor beta chains from one sample, sequenced in a study of vaccination effects on CD4 cells after COVID-19. Their specific antigens are unknown. Profiling relied on immunoSEQ multiplex PCR, and the TCRdb table lists in-frame clones only, not all of them. The profile shows 20,000 to 30,000 clones, approximately 70% of them singletons. The sample was CD4+ T cells from PBMCs cultured with HCoV-OC43 spike peptides, taken before COVID-19 vaccination. The receptors shown here come from a human donor who received a COVID-19 vaccine. CDR3s include the opening cysteine and the closing phenylalanine or tryptophan. The D gene is left open where the match is weak. Clone sizes are given selectively: once, few, many, or a class where the clone is expanded.

TRBV4-1,-,-,TRBJ2-6,CASSPHTGGGANVLTF,TGCGCCAGCAGCCCACACACTGGGGGAGGGGCCAACGTCCTGACTTTC
TRBV9,few,-,TRBJ1-5,CASSVGTLGGQPQHF,TGTGCCAGCAGCGTAGGGACCCTAGGTGGTCAGCCCCAGCATTTT
TRBV24-1,-,-,TRBJ2-5,CATTSDSQETQYF,TGTGCCACCACTTCGGACAGCCAAGAGACCCAGTACTTC
TRBV6-2/TRBV6-3,-,TRBD2,TRBJ2-1,CASSTGTSGAISYNEQFF,TGTGCCAGCAGCACCGGGACTAGCGGGGCCATTTCCTACAATGAGCAGTTCTTC
TRBV5-4,few,TRBD2,TRBJ2-7,CAIGLAGSYEQYF,TGTGCCATAGGACTAGCAGGCTCCTACGAGCAGTACTTC
TRBV20-1,-,-,TRBJ1-4,CSASGTGFEKLFF,TGCAGTGCTAGTGGAACAGGTTTTGAAAAACTGTTTTTT
TRBV18,-,TRBD1,TRBJ1-3,CASSPPGTGGLGNTIYF,TGTGCCAGCTCACCACCGGGGACAGGGGGCCTCGGAAACACCATATATTTT
TRBV29-1,few,TRBD1,TRBJ2-7,CSVGDRPYEQYF,TGCAGCGTTGGGGACAGGCCCTACGAGCAGTACTTC
TRBV5-1,-,-,TRBJ2-7,CASSPESFGEQYF,TGCGCCAGCAGCCCGGAGTCCTTCGGAGAGCAGTACTTC
TRBV5-1,few,-,TRBJ1-6,CASSLKMWGEHNSPLHF,TGCGCCAGCAGCTTGAAGATGTGGGGGGAGCATAATTCACCCCTCCACTTT
TRBV24-1,-,TRBD2,TRBJ2-2,CATSGLAGGAGELFF,TGTGCCACATCGGGACTAGCGGGAGGTGCCGGGGAGCTGTTTTTT
TRBV5-6,-,TRBD2,TRBJ2-7,CASSLTSGTYEQYF,TGTGCCAGCAGCTTGACTAGCGGGACTTACGAGCAGTACTTC
TRBV9,-,-,TRBJ2-3,CASSVQSSPSIDTQYF,TGTGCCAGCAGCGTTCAAAGTTCCCCTAGCATAGATACGCAGTATTTT
TRBV6-4,-,-,TRBJ2-1,CASSEQAGYPYNEQFF,TGTGCCAGCAGTGAGCAGGCGGGGTACCCTTACAATGAGCAGTTCTTC
TRBV4-1,-,TRBD2,TRBJ2-3,CASSRRKLAGGPETDTQYF,TGCGCCAGCAGCCGACGGAAACTAGCGGGAGGGCCCGAAACAGATACGCAGTATTTT
TRBV5-1,-,-,TRBJ2-3,CASSLAQRADTQYF,TGCGCCAGCAGCTTGGCCCAGAGGGCAGATACGCAGTATTTT
TRBV9,few,-,TRBJ1-1,CASSVDFGPEAFF,TGTGCCAGCAGCGTAGATTTTGGCCCTGAAGCTTTCTTT
TRBV5-1,-,-,TRBJ1-3,CASSSSTESGNTIYF,TGCGCCAGCAGCTCCTCGACGGAGTCTGGAAACACCATATATTTT
TRBV5-1,-,TRBD2,TRBJ2-3,CASSTGGTSGTDTQYF,TGCGCCAGCAGCACCGGCGGGACTAGCGGCACAGATACGCAGTATTTT
TRBV13,-,-,TRBJ2-2,CASDANGWGPNTGELFF,TGTGCCAGCGACGCCAACGGGTGGGGACCGAACACCGGGGAGCTGTTTTTT
TRBV20-1,-,-,TRBJ2-7,CSAEWDYEQYF,TGCAGTGCGGAATGGGACTACGAGCAGTACTTC
TRBV7-6,-,TRBD2,TRBJ2-7,CASSSLAGGNSYEQYF,TGTGCCAGCAGCTCGCTAGCGGGAGGCAACTCCTACGAGCAGTACTTC